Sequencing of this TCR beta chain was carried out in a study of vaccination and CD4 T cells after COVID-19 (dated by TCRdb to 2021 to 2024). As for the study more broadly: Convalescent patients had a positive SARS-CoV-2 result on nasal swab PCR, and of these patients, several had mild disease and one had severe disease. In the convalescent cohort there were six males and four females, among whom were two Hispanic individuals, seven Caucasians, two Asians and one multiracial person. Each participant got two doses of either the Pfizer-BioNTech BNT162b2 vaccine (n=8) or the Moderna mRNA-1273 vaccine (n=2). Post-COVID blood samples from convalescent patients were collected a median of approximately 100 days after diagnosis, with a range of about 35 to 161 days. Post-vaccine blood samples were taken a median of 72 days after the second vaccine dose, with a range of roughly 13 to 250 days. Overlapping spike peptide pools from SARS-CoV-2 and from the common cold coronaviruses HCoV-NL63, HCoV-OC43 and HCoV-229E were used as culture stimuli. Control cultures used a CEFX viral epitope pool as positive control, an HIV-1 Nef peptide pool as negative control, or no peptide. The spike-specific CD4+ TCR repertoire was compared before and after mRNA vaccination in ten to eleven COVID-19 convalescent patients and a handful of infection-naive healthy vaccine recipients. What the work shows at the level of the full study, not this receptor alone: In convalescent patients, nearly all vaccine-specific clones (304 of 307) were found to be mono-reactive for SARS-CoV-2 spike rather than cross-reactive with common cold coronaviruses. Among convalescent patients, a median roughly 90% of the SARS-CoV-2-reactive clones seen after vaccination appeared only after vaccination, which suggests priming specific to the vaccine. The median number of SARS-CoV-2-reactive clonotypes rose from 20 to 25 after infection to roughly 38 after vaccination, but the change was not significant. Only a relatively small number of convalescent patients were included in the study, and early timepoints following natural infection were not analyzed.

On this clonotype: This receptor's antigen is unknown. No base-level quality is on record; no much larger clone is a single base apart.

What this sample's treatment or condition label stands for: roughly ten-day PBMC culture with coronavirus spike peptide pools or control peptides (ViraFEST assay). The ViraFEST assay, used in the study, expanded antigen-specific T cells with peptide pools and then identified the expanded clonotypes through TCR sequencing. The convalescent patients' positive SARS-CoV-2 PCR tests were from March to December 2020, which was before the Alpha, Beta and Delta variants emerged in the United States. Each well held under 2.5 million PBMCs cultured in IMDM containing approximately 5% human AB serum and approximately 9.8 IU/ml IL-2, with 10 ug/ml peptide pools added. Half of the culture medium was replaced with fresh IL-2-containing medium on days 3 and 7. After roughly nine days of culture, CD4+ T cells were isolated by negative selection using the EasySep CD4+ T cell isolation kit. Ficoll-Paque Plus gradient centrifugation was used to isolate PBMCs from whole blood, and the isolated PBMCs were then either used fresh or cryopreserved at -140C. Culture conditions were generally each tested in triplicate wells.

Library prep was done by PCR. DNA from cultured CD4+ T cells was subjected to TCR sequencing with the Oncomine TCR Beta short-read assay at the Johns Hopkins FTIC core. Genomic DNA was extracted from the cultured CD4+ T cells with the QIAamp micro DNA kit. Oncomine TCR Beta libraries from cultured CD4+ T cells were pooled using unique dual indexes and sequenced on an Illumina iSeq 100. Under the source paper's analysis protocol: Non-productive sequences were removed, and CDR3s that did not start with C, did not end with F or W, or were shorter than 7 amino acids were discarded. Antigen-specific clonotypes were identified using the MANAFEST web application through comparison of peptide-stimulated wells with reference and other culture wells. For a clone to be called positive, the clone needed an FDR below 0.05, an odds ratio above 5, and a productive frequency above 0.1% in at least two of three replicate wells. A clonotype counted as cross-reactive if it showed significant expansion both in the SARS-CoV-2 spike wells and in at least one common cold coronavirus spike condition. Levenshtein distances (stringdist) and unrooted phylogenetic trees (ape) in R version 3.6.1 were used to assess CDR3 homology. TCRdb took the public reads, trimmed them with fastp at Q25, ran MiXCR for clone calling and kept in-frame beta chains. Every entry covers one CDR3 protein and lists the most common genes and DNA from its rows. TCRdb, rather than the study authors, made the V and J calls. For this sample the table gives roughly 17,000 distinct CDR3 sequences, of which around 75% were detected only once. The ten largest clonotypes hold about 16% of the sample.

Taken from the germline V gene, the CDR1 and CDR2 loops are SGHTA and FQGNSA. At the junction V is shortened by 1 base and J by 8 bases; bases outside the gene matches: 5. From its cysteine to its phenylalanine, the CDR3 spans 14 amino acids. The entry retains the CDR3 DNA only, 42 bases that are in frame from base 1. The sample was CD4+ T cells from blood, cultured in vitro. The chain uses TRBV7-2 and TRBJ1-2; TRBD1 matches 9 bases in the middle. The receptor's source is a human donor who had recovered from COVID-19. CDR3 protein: CASSLEYRGLGYTF. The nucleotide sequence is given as TGTGCCAGCAGCTTAGAGTACAGGGGGCTGGGCTACACCTTC.